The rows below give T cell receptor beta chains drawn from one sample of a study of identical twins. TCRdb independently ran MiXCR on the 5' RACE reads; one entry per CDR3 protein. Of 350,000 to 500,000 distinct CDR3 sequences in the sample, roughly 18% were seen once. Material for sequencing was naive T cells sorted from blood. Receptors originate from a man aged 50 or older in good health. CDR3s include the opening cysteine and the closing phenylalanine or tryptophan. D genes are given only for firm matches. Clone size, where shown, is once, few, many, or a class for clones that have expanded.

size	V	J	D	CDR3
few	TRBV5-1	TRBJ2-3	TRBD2	CASSLGTSGSADTQYF
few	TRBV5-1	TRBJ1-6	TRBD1	CASSLQGAGGSPLHF
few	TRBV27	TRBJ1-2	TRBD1	CASRGQGSGGYTF
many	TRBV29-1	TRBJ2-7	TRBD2	CSVSRLARSYEQYF
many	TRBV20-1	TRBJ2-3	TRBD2	CSATGLAGPDTQYF
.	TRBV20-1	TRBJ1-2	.	CSARQGEDGYTF
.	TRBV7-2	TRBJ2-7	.	CASSLVIAYEQYF
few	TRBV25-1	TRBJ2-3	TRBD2	CASSDREGTDTQYF
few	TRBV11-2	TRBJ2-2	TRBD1	CASSPDRDGELFF
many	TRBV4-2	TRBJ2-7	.	CASSHPLSSGNEQYF
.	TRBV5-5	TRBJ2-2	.	CASSGPGYNTGELFF
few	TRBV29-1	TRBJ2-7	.	CSVSRGRSSYEQYF
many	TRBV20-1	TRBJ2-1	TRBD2	CSAKTGGLVEQFF
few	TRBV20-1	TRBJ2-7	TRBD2	CSAGRREGLYEQYF
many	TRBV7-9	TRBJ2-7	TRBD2	CASSFGLAGYSYEQYF
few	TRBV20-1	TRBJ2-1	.	CSARDRGFVGLNEQFF
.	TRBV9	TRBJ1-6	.	CASSLGQSRTLHF
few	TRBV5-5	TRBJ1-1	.	CASSLAPGGVTEAFF
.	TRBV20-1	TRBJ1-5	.	CSARRTPISNQPQHF
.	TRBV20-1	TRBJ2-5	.	CSGGSGIQETQYF
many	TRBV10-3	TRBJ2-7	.	CAISESTGYEQYF
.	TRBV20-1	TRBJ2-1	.	CSAARNEQFF
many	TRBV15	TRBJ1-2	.	CATSRDFANDYGYTF
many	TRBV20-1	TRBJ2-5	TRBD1	CSARDGQGAVETQYF
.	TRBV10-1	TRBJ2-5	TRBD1	CARRRGQNQETQYF
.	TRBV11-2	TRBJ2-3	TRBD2	CASSQVASGSYTQYF
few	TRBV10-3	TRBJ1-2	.	CAISVGDGYTF